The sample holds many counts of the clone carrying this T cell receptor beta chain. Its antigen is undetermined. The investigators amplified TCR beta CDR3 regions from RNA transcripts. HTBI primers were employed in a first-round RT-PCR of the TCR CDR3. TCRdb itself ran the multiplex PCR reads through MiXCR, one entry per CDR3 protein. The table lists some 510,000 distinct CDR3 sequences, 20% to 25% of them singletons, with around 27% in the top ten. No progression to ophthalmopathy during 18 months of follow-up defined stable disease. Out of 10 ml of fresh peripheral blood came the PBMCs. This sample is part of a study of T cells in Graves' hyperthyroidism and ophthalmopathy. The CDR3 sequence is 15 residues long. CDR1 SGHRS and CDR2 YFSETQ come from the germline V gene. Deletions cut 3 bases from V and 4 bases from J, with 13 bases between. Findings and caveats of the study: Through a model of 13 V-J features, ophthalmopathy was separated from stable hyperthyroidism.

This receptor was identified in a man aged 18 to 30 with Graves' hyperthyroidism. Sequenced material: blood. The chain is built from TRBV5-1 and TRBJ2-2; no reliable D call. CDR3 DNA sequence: TGCGCCAGCAGCTCCCAAGTTCCCACCACCGGGGAGCTGTTTTTT. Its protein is CASSSQVPTTGELFF. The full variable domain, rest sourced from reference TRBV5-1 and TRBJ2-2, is KAGVTQTPRYLIKTRGQQVTLSCSPISGHRSVSWYQQTPGQGLQFLFEYFSETQRNKGNFPGRFSGRQFSNSRSEMNVSTLELGDSALYLCASSSQVPTTGELFFGEGSRLTVL.